The 19 T cell receptor beta chains listed next were all sequenced from one sample in a study of CD8+ T cells in alopecia areata. RNA extraction was followed by reverse transcription into cDNA, which acted as the sequencing template. Clones were read by immunoSEQ multiplex PCR, and TCRdb kept only the in-frame ones, dropping some. The table shows over 30,000 clones, with about 80% occurring only once. Specimen: NKG2D-low CD8+ T cells sorted from blood. These receptors were obtained from a human donor with alopecia areata.

The chain links TRBV5-1 to TRBJ2-2; no clear D gene. Germline lookup yields CDR1 SGHRS and CDR2 YFSETQ. This CDR3 has 13 amino acids. The germline V and J ends were trimmed by 5 bases and 2 bases, with 7 bases remaining between them. CDR3 in amino acids: CASSSTNTGELFF. In DNA, the CDR3 is TGCGCCAGCAGTAGTACTAACACCGGGGAGCTGTTTTTT.

This chain uses TRBV29-1 with TRBJ2-7; D is uncertain. Germline V CDR1 and CDR2: SQVTM, ANQGSEA. The CDR3 is 13 amino acids. V was cut by 4 bases and J by 2 bases, with 12 bases left in between. For the CDR3, the DNA is TGCAGCGTTGCGAGTTTGGCGACCTACGAGCAGTACTTC. As protein: CSVASLATYEQYF.

V gene TRBV5-1 combines with J gene TRBJ2-7, with 8 positions matching TRBD1. V lost 2 bases and J lost 1; bases outside the gene matches: 2. There are 14 residues in the CDR3. Germline values: CDR1 SGHRS, CDR2 YFSETQ. The CDR3 region has the DNA TGCGCCAGCAGCTTCCGGACAGGGTCCTACGAGCAGTACTTC. The encoded protein is CASSFRTGSYEQYF.

This clone qualifies as medium-sized (0.01 to 0.1%). The rearrangement links TRBV4-1 to TRBJ2-1, with TRBD2 matching 10 bases. The ends lost 4 bases at V and 0 bases at J; junction bases unmatched: 3. Germline CDR1 reads MGHRA; CDR2 reads YSYEKL. The CDR3 runs to 16 residues. CDR3 in DNA: TGCGCCAGCAGCCTTAGCGGGGGGCCCTCCTACAATGAGCAGTTCTTC. Translated, it gives CASSLSGGPSYNEQFF.

This clone was counted a few times. The chain recombines TRBV7-8 with TRBJ2-7, with 11 bases fitting TRBD1. This CDR3 region has 17 residues. The ends lost 5 bases at V and 3 bases at J; junction bases unmatched: 12. CDR1 and CDR2 from the germline V gene are SGHVS and FQNEAQ. In nucleotides, the CDR3 is TGTGCCAGCAGCGGATTCCCTGGGACAGGGGGTATCTACGAGCAGTACTTC. This sequence encodes CASSGFPGTGGIYEQYF.

The chain uses TRBV4-1 and TRBJ2-2; D remains ambiguous. Germline-derived CDR1 and CDR2 are MGHRA and YSYEKL. There are 14 residues in the CDR3. Trimming cost V 1 base and J 0 bases, with 3 bases left between them. The chain's CDR3 is CASSQAPNTGELFF. The CDR3, as DNA: TGCGCCAGCAGCCAAGCGCCGAACACCGGGGAGCTGTTTTTT.

This clone was detected only once. V and J are TRBV5-6 and TRBJ2-5; D is possibly TRBD2 (6 bases). V was trimmed by 2 bases and J by 5 bases, leaving 19 bases between them. CDR3 size: 16 residues. CDR1 SGHDT and CDR2 YYEEEE come from the germline V gene. The CDR3: CASSLTSLPLSETQYF. CDR3 bases: TGTGCCAGCAGCTTAACTAGCCTGCCACTGTCGGAGACCCAGTACTTC.

The chain couples TRBV28 to TRBJ2-1; D unresolved. Germline V gives CDR1 MDHEN, CDR2 SYDVKM. Trimming shortened V by 6 bases and J by 4 bases, and 10 bases separated the two germline ends. The CDR3 is 13 amino acids. The CDR3 sequence is CASSPLGYNEQFF. CDR3 DNA sequence: TGTGCCAGCAGCCCTCTGGGATACAATGAGCAGTTCTTC. Based on the CDR3 plus reference TRBV28 and TRBJ2-1, the full variable domain is DVKVTQSSRYLVKRTGEKVFLECVQDMDHENMFWYRQDPGLGLRLIYFSYDVKMKEKGDIPEGYSVSREKKERFSLILESASTNQTSMYLCASSPLGYNEQFFGPGTRLTVL.

This chain links TRBV29-1 with TRBJ2-7; D perhaps matches TRBD2 (5 bases). In germline, CDR1 is SQVTM, CDR2 ANQGSEA. This CDR3 is built from 11 residues. Trimming took 7 bases from V and 6 from J, leaving 13 bases between them. The CDR3 DNA reads TGCAGCGCCCAATGGGGAGCCGAGCAGTACTTC. Amino acids: CSAQWGAEQYF.

V gene TRBV7-8 combines with J gene TRBJ2-2; D might be TRBD2 (5 bases). The CDR3 spans 17 residues. Germline V gene data show CDR1 as SGHVS and CDR2 as FQNEAQ. Between the trimmed V and J ends, which lost 1 base and 0 bases, there was a span of 12 bases. CDR3 loop: CASSLVGSGSNTGELFF. Written as DNA, the CDR3 is TGTGCCAGCAGCTTAGTGGGGAGCGGATCGAACACCGGGGAGCTGTTTTTT. Variable domain in full (rest from reference TRBV7-8 and TRBJ2-2): GAGVSQSPRYKVAKRGQDVALRCDPISGHVSLFWYQQALGQGPEFLTYFQNEAQLDKSGLPSDRFFAERPEGSVSTLKIQRTQQEDSAVYLCASSLVGSGSNTGELFFGEGSRLTVL.

The gene calls are TRBV4-2 and TRBJ2-1; 11 bases line up with TRBD2. Per germline, CDR1 LGHNA and CDR2 YNFKEQ. The CDR3 loop spans 16 amino acids. Trimming removed 4 bases from V and 0 bases from J; junction bases left unmatched: 2. DNA for the CDR3: TGTGCCAGCAGCCCCGGGACTAGCGGCTCCTACAATGAGCAGTTCTTC. Protein product: CASSPGTSGSYNEQFF.

V usage is TRBV29-1 and J usage is TRBJ2-3; maybe TRBD2 (5 bases). V was pared by 3 bases and J by 4 bases, with 8 bases between. From germline, CDR1 is SQVTM and CDR2 ANQGSEA. The CDR3 has 12 amino acids. CDR3 sequence (DNA): TGCAGCGTTGATGAGGGCTCAGATACGCAGTATTTT. Translation gives CSVDEGSDTQYF.

CDR3 sequence reads: CASSEILNTEAFF. The DNA for the CDR3 is TGTGCCAGCAGTGAAATATTGAACACTGAAGCTTTCTTT. The chain joins TRBV2 to TRBJ1-1; D uncertain. The V end lost 2 bases, the J end lost 0 bases, and 4 bases lay between the germline ends. The CDR3 is made up of 13 amino acids. The germline V gene encodes CDR1 SNHLY and CDR2 FYNNEI.

The chain has TRBV11-2 and TRBJ2-2; D unresolved. Trimming pared 2 bases from V and 1 base from J, leaving 2 bases between. The CDR3 covers 13 residues. The germline gives CDR1 SGHAT, CDR2 FQNNGV. CDR3 DNA sequence: TGTGCCAGCAGCTTACAGAACACCGGGGAGCTGTTTTTT. Translation gives CASSLQNTGELFF.

This chain joins TRBV29-1 and TRBJ2-1, with 11 bases identical to TRBD2. This CDR3 has 16 residues. Per germline, CDR1 SQVTM and CDR2 ANQGSEA. With V trimmed by 1 base and J by 2 bases, 4 bases remained unmatched. CDR3 loop: CSVEGSSGRTYNEQFF. CDR3 DNA sequence: TGCAGCGTTGAAGGCTCTAGCGGGAGGACCTACAATGAGCAGTTCTTC.

The chain has TRBV29-1 and TRBJ2-3; 14 bases map to TRBD2. With 6 bases clipped from V and 2 bases from J, the junction kept 4 bases outside the gene matches. This CDR3 contains 15 residues. The germline CDR1 and CDR2 sequences are SQVTM and ANQGSEA. The CDR3: CSVQTSGGATDTQYF. As DNA, the CDR3 is TGCAGCGTCCAGACTAGCGGGGGGGCCACAGATACGCAGTATTTT.

The chain couples TRBV27 to TRBJ2-7, with a weak D call TRBD2 (6 bases). Trimming shortened V by 5 bases and J by 0 bases, and 11 bases separated the two germline ends. Germline lookup yields CDR1 MNHEY and CDR2 SMNVEV (reference sequence). There are 14 residues in the CDR3. The CDR3 sequence: CASSLSGGSYEQYF. The CDR3 DNA follows: TGTGCCAGCAGTCTCTCCGGGGGCTCCTACGAGCAGTACTTC.

CDR3 in DNA: TGTGCCAGTAGTATACAGGGGGCGCTGTATGAGCAGTTCTTC. Protein sequence: CASSIQGALYEQFF. The rearrangement uses TRBV19 and TRBJ2-1; 8 bases agree with TRBD1. CDR3 length: 14 amino acids. With 2 bases clipped from V and 8 bases from J, the junction kept 5 bases outside the gene matches. Germline V gene data show CDR1 as LNHDA and CDR2 as SQIVND (reference sequence).

This clone was seen just once. V is TRBV5-6 and J is TRBJ2-3, with D possibly TRBD1 on 6 matching bases. V lost 2 bases to trimming and J lost 2 bases, with 12 bases between them. Germline V gene data show CDR1 as SGHDT and CDR2 as YYEEEE. There are 15 residues in the CDR3. CDR3 DNA: TGTGCCAGCAGCTTTAGGGGGTATTTCACAGATACGCAGTATTTT. It codes for CASSFRGYFTDTQYF. Full variable domain (missing parts from reference TRBV5-6 and TRBJ2-3): DAGVTQSPTHLIKTRGQQVTLRCSPKSGHDTVSWYQQALGQGPQFIFQYYEEEERQRGNFPDRFSGHQFPNYSSELNVNALLLGDSALYLCASSFRGYFTDTQYFGPGTRLTVL.